The 32 T cell receptor beta chains given below trace back to one sample, sequenced in a study of T cell repertoires in cytomegalovirus infection. TCRdb re-called the reads through MiXCR, storing one row per CDR3 protein. This table holds some 800,000 distinct CDR3 sequences, about 33% found once. For these receptors, no antigen is known. The source material was cultured CD8+ T cells from PBMCs, sampled from culture after CMV antigen stimulation. All receptors derive from a human donor in good health (CMV status not recorded). Some clones in this sample may be carry-over from other donors' samples.

This clonotype was detected ten times or more. The CDR3 here is CASSTGGVNTEAFF. CDR3 nucleotide sequence: TGTGCCAGCAGCACAGGCGGGGTGAACACTGAAGCTTTCTTT. V and J are TRBV12-3 or TRBV12-4 and TRBJ1-1; weak D call: TRBD1 (5 bases). The CDR3 extends over 14 amino acids. V dropped 6 bases and J dropped 0 bases, with 11 bases sitting between them.

The table lists this clonotype with a few counts. This chain uses TRBV6-2 or TRBV6-3 with TRBJ2-7; no reliable D call. Germline V lookup: CDR1 MNHEY, CDR2 SVGEGT. The CDR3 has 14 amino acids. Trimming shortened V by 5 bases and J by 3 bases, and 14 bases separated the two germline ends. The DNA for the CDR3 is TGTGCCAGCAGTCCAAGGGCCACATTCTACGAGCAGTACGTC. Encoded protein: CASSPRATFYEQYV.

This clonotype has a count of ten or more. This chain joins TRBV7-9 and TRBJ1-1; 7 bases match TRBD1. Germline CDR1 SEHNR, CDR2 FQNEAQ (reference sequence). J lost 6 bases, V lost 4 bases, and 20 bases had no gene match. This CDR3 region has 18 residues. CDR3 sequence reads: CASSSDPTGGYRGPEAFF. The CDR3 nucleotides are TGTGCCAGCAGCTCCGATCCTACGGGGGGGTACAGGGGACCTGAAGCTTTCTTT.

This rearrangement joins TRBV27 to TRBJ2-7, with TRBD2 matching over 9 bases. The germline CDR1 and CDR2 sequences are MNHEY and SMNVEV (reference sequence). The CDR3 totals 14 residues. V was pared by 3 bases and J by 3 bases, with 3 bases of the junction left unmatched. The CDR3, as DNA: TGTGCCAGCAGTTTCGGACTAGCGAGCTACGAGCAGTACTTC. Residues: CASSFGLASYEQYF.

The V call is TRBV7-9, the J call TRBJ2-1; TRBD2 aligns across 7 bases. CDR1 SEHNR and CDR2 FQNEAQ come from the germline V gene (reference sequence). CDR3 length: 15 residues. V shed 1 base and J 8 bases; nucleotides not matched to a gene: 8. CDR3 bases: TGTGCCAGCAGCTTAGAATGGAGCGGGGACTATGAGCAGTTCTTC. It yields the protein CASSLEWSGDYEQFF.

This clonotype appeared many times. The chain employs TRBV7-2 and TRBJ2-1; unclear D gene. Per the germline V gene, CDR1 is SGHTA and CDR2 is FQGNSA. CDR3 length: 13 residues. V was clipped by 1 base and J by 12 bases, with 13 bases between them. CDR3 amino acids: CASSLVGFDGQFF. CDR3 nucleotides: TGTGCCAGCAGCTTAGTCGGATTTGATGGGCAGTTCTTC.

This clonotype turned up a few times. For the CDR3, the DNA is TGTGCCAGTAGTATAGGGCCCGGGACTAGCGGACATACGCAGTATTTT. Translated, it gives CASSIGPGTSGHTQYF. This rearrangement joins TRBV19 to TRBJ2-3, with TRBD2 matching over 11 bases. J gave up 7 bases and V 1 base, and 7 bases lay outside the gene matches. Germline CDR1 and CDR2: LNHDA and SQIVND (reference sequence). There are 16 residues in the CDR3.

The chain couples TRBV28 to TRBJ1-1; D is ambiguous. Germline V CDR1 and CDR2: MDHEN, SYDVKM. V gave up 10 bases and J gave up 2 bases, with 5 bases separating them. The CDR3 has 10 residues. Here the CDR3 reads CATANTEAFF. CDR3 sequence (DNA): TGTGCCACCGCAAACACTGAAGCTTTCTTT. Full variable domain (remainder filled in from reference TRBV28 and TRBJ1-1): DVKVTQSSRYLVKRTGEKVFLECVQDMDHENMFWYRQDPGLGLRLIYFSYDVKMKEKGDIPEGYSVSREKKERFSLILESASTNQTSMYLCATANTEAFFGQGTRLTVV.

This chain connects TRBV7-9 to TRBJ2-5; the D is unclear. The V end lost 3 bases, the J end lost 1 base, and 12 bases lay between the germline ends. Germline CDR1 reads SEHNR; CDR2 reads FQNEAQ (reference sequence). This CDR3 is 15 amino acids long. In DNA form, the CDR3 reads TGTGCCAGCAGCTTGAGCCCCCAAGTCCAAGAGACCCAGTACTTC. Protein product: CASSLSPQVQETQYF.

The chain has TRBV7-6 and TRBJ2-2, with 11 bases fitting TRBD2. With 4 bases clipped from V and 2 bases from J, the junction kept 12 bases outside the gene matches. Germline V lookup: CDR1 SGHVS, CDR2 FNYEAQ. This CDR3 spans 19 amino acids. CDR3 loop: CASSSRASGGLANTGELFF. For the CDR3, the DNA is TGTGCCAGCAGCTCAAGGGCTAGCGGGGGGCTAGCCAACACCGGGGAGCTGTTTTTT.

In this sample, this clonotype turned up a few times. The rearrangement joins TRBV4-1 to TRBJ1-6; no clear D. The CDR3 is 15 residues long. V was cut by 4 bases and J by 8 bases, with 15 bases left in between. Germline V gene lookup returns CDR1 MGHRA and CDR2 YSYEKL. CDR3 in amino acids: CASSLRRERDSPLHF. CDR3 nucleotides: TGCGCCAGCAGCCTAAGAAGAGAAAGGGATTCACCCCTCCACTTT.

This clonotype was recorded many times. The chain is built from TRBV4-1 and TRBJ2-6, with 10 bases lining up with TRBD1. CDR3 length equals 19 residues. Per the germline V gene, CDR1 is MGHRA and CDR2 is YSYEKL. J was trimmed by 1 base and V by 0 bases; bases with no gene match: 6. The CDR3 region has the DNA TGCGCCAGCAGCCAAGATTCCGGGACAGGGGCATCTGGGGCCAACGTCCTGACTTTC. This codes for CASSQDSGTGASGANVLTF.

This clonotype was seen just once. The chain links TRBV13 to TRBJ2-7, with TRBD2 matching over 15 bases. After removal of 5 bases from V and 6 bases from J, the junction contained 2 bases not matched to a gene. The germline V gene encodes CDR1 PRHDT and CDR2 FYEKMQ (reference sequence). The CDR3 is 14 amino acids. This CDR3 reads CASSRGLAGGEQYF. Written as DNA, the CDR3 is TGTGCCAGCAGCCGGGGACTAGCGGGGGGCGAGCAGTACTTC. Variable domain in full (rest from reference TRBV13 and TRBJ2-7): AAGVIQSPRHLIKEKRETATLKCYPIPRHDTVYWYQQGPGQDPQFLISFYEKMQSDKGSIPDRFSAQQFSDYHSELNMSSLELGDSALYFCASSRGLAGGEQYFGPGTRLTVT.

This clonotype occurred once. The chain employs TRBV29-1 and TRBJ1-1; perhaps TRBD1 as D (5 bases). The CDR3 is made up of 15 amino acids. V lost 0 bases and J 4 bases, leaving 15 bases between the germline ends. Germline CDR1 SQVTM, CDR2 ANQGSEA. CDR3 coding DNA: TGCAGCGTTGAAGATAAAAGCAGGGCGAGCACTGAAGCTTTCTTT. Its translation is CSVEDKSRASTEAFF. Full variable domain (missing parts from reference TRBV29-1 and TRBJ1-1): SAVISQKPSRDICQRGTSLTIQCQVDSQVTMMFWYRQQPGQSLTLIATANQGSEATYESGFVIDKFPISRPNLTFSTLTVSNMSPEDSSIYLCSVEDKSRASTEAFFGQGTRLTVV.

This rearrangement joins TRBV6-6 to TRBJ2-5; D gene unclear. The germline CDR1 and CDR2 sequences are MNHNY and SVGAGI (reference sequence). CDR3 size: 13 residues. V was clipped by 5 bases and J by 4 bases, with 11 bases between them. This chain's CDR3 is CASSPTPRETQYF. CDR3 sequence (DNA): TGTGCCAGCAGTCCGACACCTAGAGAGACCCAGTACTTC.

This clonotype was detected only a few times. The J gene is TRBJ1-2, the V gene TRBV25-1; tentative D call: TRBD1 (5 bases). V dropped 3 bases and J dropped 6 bases, with 14 bases sitting between them. The CDR3 runs to 14 residues. Germline CDR1 reads MGHDK; CDR2 reads SYGVNS. The CDR3 here is CASSEGGSGHGYTF. DNA for the CDR3: TGTGCCAGCAGTGAGGGGGGGTCCGGACATGGCTACACCTTC.

This clonotype occurred many times. This chain joins TRBV6-1 and TRBJ2-1; D is undetermined. V was shortened by 1 base and J by 3 bases, with 13 bases between the two germline ends. This CDR3 spans 16 amino acids. Germline loops: CDR1 MNHNS, CDR2 SASEGT. The CDR3 coding sequence is TGTGCCAGCAGTGAAGAACCTCACCGGGTCTACAATGAGCAGTTCTTC. It specifies CASSEEPHRVYNEQFF.

This clonotype was detected many times. The chain has TRBV7-2 and TRBJ1-5; weak D call: TRBD1 (6 bases). The V gene's germline CDR1 is SGHTA and CDR2 FQGNSA. The V end lost 4 bases, the J end lost 3 bases, and 13 bases lay between the germline ends. The CDR3 covers 15 residues. DNA for the CDR3: TGTGCCAGCAGCTCCTCCGACAGGTTCAATCAGCCCCAGCATTTT. Amino acids: CASSSSDRFNQPQHF.

The J gene is TRBJ2-3, the V gene TRBV5-4, with D possibly matching TRBD1 (6 bases). CDR1 is SGHNT, CDR2 YYREEE, per germline (reference sequence). The CDR3 runs to 14 residues. With 3 bases removed from V and 5 bases from J, the gap between germline ends came to 13 bases. DNA for the CDR3: TGTGCCAGCAGCTCAGGGGTCTCTCTAGATACGCAGTATTTT. Protein sequence: CASSSGVSLDTQYF.

The chain employs TRBV6-1 and TRBJ1-2; 7 bases are shared with TRBD1. The CDR3 is 15 amino acids. CDR1 is MNHNS, CDR2 SASEGT, per germline. The V and J ends lost 7 bases and 4 bases, in that order; junction bases with no gene match: 12. Here the CDR3 reads CASNSQLTGIYGYTF. In nucleotides, the CDR3 is TGTGCCAGCAATTCGCAGTTGACAGGGATCTATGGCTACACCTTC.

This clonotype was counted at least ten times. This rearrangement joins TRBV7-6 to TRBJ2-1; D may be TRBD2 (6 bases). The CDR3 totals 15 residues. Trimming removed 5 bases at V and 8 bases at J, with 19 bases between. The germline gives CDR1 SGHVS, CDR2 FNYEAQ. The CDR3 coding sequence is TGTGCCAGCAGCGACGAGGTTTGGGGAGGCGATGAGCAGTTCTTC. This translates into CASSDEVWGGDEQFF.

Comment on this clonotype: The junction differs from germline at one of its ends, possibly a read error. The CDR3 nucleotides read TGTGCCACCTCACCACTGCCAGACAATGAGCAGTTCTTC. The encoded protein is CATSPLPDNEQFF. V is TRBV18 and J is TRBJ2-1; D is uncertain. This CDR3 comprises 13 residues. The germline V gene encodes CDR1 KGHSH and CDR2 LQKENI. Looking up the rest from reference TRBV18 and TRBJ2-1 gives the full variable domain: NAGVMQNPRHLVRRRGQEARLRCSPMKGHSHVYWYRQLPEEGLKFMVYLQKENIIDESGMPKERFSAEFPKEGPSILRIQQVVRGDSAAYFCATSPLPDNEQFFGPGTRLTVL.

Of note for this clonotype: A read error is possible here, since a much larger clone lies one base away. The rearrangement uses TRBV7-6 and TRBJ1-1; D may be TRBD1 (5 bases). In germline, CDR1 is SGHVS, CDR2 FNYEAQ. The CDR3 spans 18 residues. The CDR3 protein is CANSLAGGVTDMNTEAFF. The CDR3 nucleotides are TGTGCCAACAGCTTAGCGGGAGGGGTGACAGATATGAACACTGAAGCTTTCTTT.

The chain joins TRBV6-6 to TRBJ2-3; D call uncertain. From germline, CDR1 is MNHNY and CDR2 SVGAGI (reference sequence). Trimming took off 9 bases at V and 1 base at J, with 11 bases between the two ends. The CDR3 consists of 13 residues. The CDR3 protein is CASQVQGTDTQYF. CDR3 DNA: TGTGCCAGTCAGGTCCAGGGCACAGATACGCAGTATTTT.

The chain employs TRBV6-1 and TRBJ2-3; D not certain. CDR1 and CDR2 (germline): MNHNS, SASEGT. There are 15 residues in the CDR3. V was clipped by 2 bases and J by 1 base, with 10 bases between them. CDR3 DNA sequence: TGTGCCAGCAGTGAAATACCACTCCGCACAGATACGCAGTATTTT. This sequence encodes CASSEIPLRTDTQYF.

This chain connects TRBV7-9 to TRBJ2-5; D unclear. This CDR3 contains 14 residues. V lost 1 base and J lost 2, with 8 bases in between. Germline V CDR1 and CDR2: SEHNR, FQNEAQ (reference sequence). CDR3 coding DNA: TGTGCCAGCAGCTTAGAATGGGCTCAAGAGACCCAGTACTTC. Its translation: CASSLEWAQETQYF.

This clonotype has more than one count but fewer than ten. The V and J genes are TRBV18 and TRBJ1-2; 8 nucleotides line up with TRBD1. The J segment lost 8 bases and the V segment lost 0 bases, leaving 14 bases of the junction unmatched. The CDR3 loop spans 17 amino acids. Germline V gene lookup returns CDR1 KGHSH and CDR2 LQKENI. This CDR3 reads CASSPPDPSTGEDGYTF. The DNA of the CDR3 is TGTGCCAGCTCACCACCGGATCCTTCGACAGGGGAGGACGGCTACACCTTC.

Only a few counts were recorded for this clonotype. J is TRBJ1-2 and V is TRBV7-9; D possibly corresponds to TRBD1 (5 bases). CDR1 is SEHNR and CDR2 is FQNEAQ in the germline V gene (reference sequence). V was clipped by 7 bases and J by 3 bases, with 12 bases between them. The CDR3 sequence is 13 residues long. Written as DNA, the CDR3 is TGTGCCAGCATCCACCTAGGGGACTATGGCTACACCTTC. This encodes CASIHLGDYGYTF.

The chain uses TRBV19 and TRBJ2-1; 10 bases match TRBD2. Trimming cost V 3 bases and J 4 bases; bases outside gene matches: 6. CDR3 length equals 16 residues. CDR1 is LNHDA, CDR2 SQIVND, per germline (reference sequence). CDR3 nucleotides: TGTGCCAGTAGTATTGGCAGCGGGGGGGCGTACAATGAGCAGTTCTTC. Encoded protein: CASSIGSGGAYNEQFF.

This clonotype showed up just a few times. The chain joins TRBV7-6 to TRBJ1-4, with D unresolved. V was trimmed by 5 bases and J by 2 bases, leaving 12 bases between them. This CDR3 spans 15 amino acids. Germline V gene data show CDR1 as SGHVS and CDR2 as FNYEAQ. CDR3 region: CASSISPRTNEKLFF. CDR3 bases: TGTGCCAGCAGCATATCGCCCCGCACTAATGAAAAACTGTTTTTT. The full variable domain, completed using reference TRBV7-6 and TRBJ1-4, is GAGVSQSPRYKVTKRGQDVALRCDPISGHVSLYWYRQALGQGPEFLTYFNYEAQQDKSGLPNDRFSAERPEGSISTLTIQRTEQRDSAMYRCASSISPRTNEKLFFGSGTQLSVL.

This chain joins TRBV14 and TRBJ2-1; D remains unclear. Germline CDR1 SGHDN, CDR2 FVKESK. The CDR3 covers 12 residues. Trimming stripped 1 base from V and 10 bases from J, with 8 bases between. The CDR3 DNA follows: TGTGCCAGCAGCCAAGGCTACAGCGAGCAGTTCTTC. This gives the protein CASSQGYSEQFF.

The sample holds many counts of this clonotype. The J gene is TRBJ2-3, the V gene TRBV7-8; TRBD2 aligns across 7 bases. CDR1 and CDR2 (germline): SGHVS, FQNEAQ. This CDR3 spans 15 amino acids. V gave up 2 bases and J gave up 3 bases; unmatched junction bases: 5. For the CDR3, the DNA is TGTGCCAGCAGCTTATATGGGCGGGGGACAGATACGCAGTATTTT. Translation gives CASSLYGRGTDTQYF.